These T cell receptor beta chains were read from a single sample in a study of blood T cell repertoires in COVID-19. TCRdb keeps only in-frame clones here, not all; method: immunoSEQ multiplex PCR. The sample gives 150,000 to 200,000 clones, approximately 88% of which show up once; roughly 13% is in the top ten. The sequenced sample was PBMCs or T cells enriched from blood (not recorded which). These receptors were taken from an older woman who had recovered from COVID-19. Each CDR3 is given with its conserved first and last residue. The D gene is left open where the match is weak. The size of a clone is reported for some rows only, either as once, few or many, or as a class for expanded clones.

size: many; J: TRBJ2-1; V: TRBV27; D: TRBD2; DNA: TGTGCCAGCAGTTTAATGGTAGCGGGATCATACAATGAGCAGTTCTTC; CDR3: CASSLMVAGSYNEQFF
size: once; J: TRBJ1-5; V: TRBV3-1/TRBV3-2; D: TRBD1; DNA: TGTGCCAGCAGAGGGACAGGGGTCGTTCAGCCCCAGCATTTT; CDR3: CASRGTGVVQPQHF
size: -; J: TRBJ1-1; V: TRBV5-4; D: -; DNA: TGTGCCAGCAGCTTGGACGGAGGATTGAACACTGAAGCTTTCTTT; CDR3: CASSLDGGLNTEAFF
size: -; J: TRBJ2-7; V: TRBV2; D: TRBD1; DNA: TGTGCCAGCAGACTAGGACAGGGAACTACCTACGAGCAGTACTTC; CDR3: CASRLGQGTTYEQYF
size: -; J: TRBJ2-7; V: TRBV9; D: -; DNA: TGTGCCAGCAGCCTCACCCAGGGCTCCGAGCAGTACTTC; CDR3: CASSLTQGSEQYF
size: few; J: TRBJ2-3; V: TRBV9; D: -; DNA: TGTGCCAGCAGCGTAGGGACTTACACAGATACGCAGTATTTT; CDR3: CASSVGTYTDTQYF
size: -; J: TRBJ2-1; V: TRBV30; D: TRBD1; DNA: TGTGCCTGGAGCCCGCAGGGGGTTTCGGGCCAGTTCTTC; CDR3: CAWSPQGVSGQFF
size: -; J: TRBJ2-7; V: TRBV28; D: TRBD2; DNA: TGTGCCAGCAGTTCGTTGGGACTAGCGGGAAATTATAGGTACGAGCAGTACTTC; CDR3: CASSSLGLAGNYRYEQYF
size: few; J: TRBJ1-6; V: TRBV2; D: TRBD1; DNA: TGTGCCAGCAGGCCCGGGACAGGGGGTAATTCACCCCTCCACTTT; CDR3: CASRPGTGGNSPLHF
size: -; J: TRBJ2-5; V: TRBV28; D: TRBD1; DNA: TGTGCCAGCAGTTGGGGCGCAGGGGGCTCTGAGACCCAGTACTTC; CDR3: CASSWGAGGSETQYF
size: -; J: TRBJ2-2; V: TRBV24-1; D: -; DNA: TGTGCCACCAGTGACCACAGGGTACCGAACACCGGGGAGCTGTTTTTT; CDR3: CATSDHRVPNTGELFF
size: -; J: TRBJ2-4; V: TRBV7-2; D: -; DNA: TGTGCCAGCAGCTTAGTCTATCTAGGAGAAAACATTCAGTACTTC; CDR3: CASSLVYLGENIQYF
size: -; J: TRBJ2-7; V: TRBV28; D: -; DNA: TGTGCCAGCAGTTTCGGAGTCGGTAGCTCCTACGAGCAGTACTTC; CDR3: CASSFGVGSSYEQYF
size: -; J: TRBJ2-7; V: TRBV19; D: TRBD1; DNA: TGTGCCAGTAGTCCCTCGGGACAGGGGGAATACGAGCAGTACTTC; CDR3: CASSPSGQGEYEQYF
size: -; J: TRBJ1-6; V: TRBV3-1/TRBV3-2; D: -; DNA: TGTGCCAGCAGCCCGGAGGTCGTGAATAATTCACCCCTCCACTTT; CDR3: CASSPEVVNNSPLHF
size: -; J: TRBJ1-1; V: TRBV6-5; D: -; DNA: TGTGCCACCCCGGCAGGCAGGGGCCGCACTGGAGCTTTCTTT; CDR3: CATPAGRGRTGAFF
size: -; J: TRBJ2-5; V: TRBV5-1; D: TRBD2; DNA: TGCGCCAGCAGATCTAGCGGGGACCTCAAGAGGGGGGAGACCCAGTACTTC; CDR3: CASRSSGDLKRGETQYF
size: -; J: TRBJ2-1; V: TRBV29-1; D: TRBD1; DNA: TGCAGCGGAGGGACAGGGGCGCCAGCCGGTGAGCAGTTCTTC; CDR3: CSGGTGAPAGEQFF
size: -; J: TRBJ2-2; V: TRBV20-1; D: -; DNA: TGCAGTCGAGAGGGGCTGTTTTTT; CDR3: CSREGLFF
size: -; J: TRBJ1-1; V: TRBV7-9; D: -; DNA: TGTGCCAGCAGCTTCGGGGAGGGCCTGATGGCTTTCTTT; CDR3: CASSFGEGLMAFF
size: -; J: TRBJ2-5; V: TRBV30; D: -; DNA: TGTGCCTGGAGTGTAGGGCTAGCAGGTTTGACCCAGTACTTC; CDR3: CAWSVGLAGLTQYF
size: -; J: TRBJ1-2; V: TRBV7-9; D: -; DNA: TGTGCCAGCAGCCGAGATACGGGGTTTAGGGAAGGCGGCTACACCTTC; CDR3: CASSRDTGFREGGYTF
size: -; J: TRBJ1-6; V: TRBV2; D: TRBD1; DNA: TGTGCCAGCCTGAAACAGGGGAATTCACCCCTCCACTTT; CDR3: CASLKQGNSPLHF
size: few; J: TRBJ2-3; V: TRBV10-3; D: -; DNA: TGTGCCATCAGTGGGACAGACTTAAGCACAGATACGCAGTATTTT; CDR3: CAISGTDLSTDTQYF
size: once; J: TRBJ1-1; V: TRBV7-8; D: -; DNA: TGTGCCAGCAGCTTAGACCCTAGGGCAGGGAAAAATGAAGCTTTCTTT; CDR3: CASSLDPRAGKNEAFF
size: -; J: TRBJ2-7; V: TRBV29-1; D: TRBD1; DNA: TGCAGCGTTGCGTGGACAGGCTCCTACGAGCAGTACTTC; CDR3: CSVAWTGSYEQYF
size: -; J: TRBJ1-2; V: TRBV6-6; D: TRBD1; DNA: TGTGCCAGCAGTACACGGACAGGGGGCGACTATGGCTACACCTTC; CDR3: CASSTRTGGDYGYTF
size: -; J: TRBJ1-6; V: TRBV27; D: -; DNA: TGTGCCAGCTGCCAGGGACAACCTAACCTTTCACCCCTCCACTTT; CDR3: CASCQGQPNLSPLHF
size: -; J: TRBJ1-1; V: TRBV5-1; D: -; DNA: TGCGCCAGCAGCTTGGCCGCGAGTGGAGGAGACACTGAAGCTTTCTTT; CDR3: CASSLAASGGDTEAFF
size: -; J: TRBJ1-2; V: TRBV18; D: TRBD1; DNA: TGTGCCAGCTCCCCGGGGGACAGGGTAACTGGCTACACCTTC; CDR3: CASSPGDRVTGYTF
size: -; J: TRBJ1-3; V: TRBV9; D: TRBD1; DNA: TGTGCCAGCAGCGTAGTTGGGACAGGGACTGGAAACACCATATATTTT; CDR3: CASSVVGTGTGNTIYF
size: -; J: TRBJ2-6; V: TRBV5-1; D: TRBD1; DNA: TGCGCCAGCAGCTTGGTTGCGACAGGGATTCAACTCTCTGGGGCCAACGTCCTGACTTTC; CDR3: CASSLVATGIQLSGANVLTF
size: -; J: TRBJ1-1; V: TRBV7-9; D: -; DNA: TGTGCCAGCAGCTTGAGCGGGAACACTGAAGCTTTCTTT; CDR3: CASSLSGNTEAFF
size: -; J: TRBJ2-1; V: TRBV7-9; D: TRBD2; DNA: TGTGCCAGCAGCCAGTTCGGCCTCATAGCGGGAGAGCAGTTCTTC; CDR3: CASSQFGLIAGEQFF
size: -; J: TRBJ1-2; V: TRBV29-1; D: TRBD1; DNA: TGCAGCGGAACAGGGGGAGGGGGCTACACCTTC; CDR3: CSGTGGGGYTF
size: once; J: TRBJ2-3; V: TRBV6-1; D: TRBD2; DNA: TGTGCCAGCAGTGGGGGGACTAGCGGTGCCCTCACAGATACGCAGTATTTT; CDR3: CASSGGTSGALTDTQYF
size: -; J: TRBJ2-1; V: TRBV28; D: -; DNA: TGTGCCAGCAGTCCTAGCGCCGGTGGAGGTCCCTTTAATGAGCAGTTCTTC; CDR3: CASSPSAGGGPFNEQFF
size: -; J: TRBJ1-3; V: TRBV5-6; D: TRBD1; DNA: TGTGCCAGCAGCCTGGGACAGTCTGGAAACACCATATATTTT; CDR3: CASSLGQSGNTIYF
size: -; J: TRBJ2-7; V: TRBV9; D: -; DNA: TGTGCCAGCAGCGTATACTTTGGAGGGGAGCAGTACTTC; CDR3: CASSVYFGGEQYF
size: -; J: TRBJ1-5; V: TRBV30; D: TRBD1; DNA: TGTGCCTGGAGTTCCAGGACAGGACGCAATCAGCCCCAGCATTTT; CDR3: CAWSSRTGRNQPQHF
size: -; J: TRBJ1-6; V: TRBV19; D: TRBD1; DNA: TGTGCCAGTACTCAATCGACAGGGGTTAATTCACCCCTCCACTTT; CDR3: CASTQSTGVNSPLHF
size: few; J: TRBJ1-6; V: TRBV10-3; D: -; DNA: TGTGCCATCAGTGTAACAGGGAGCTCCTATAATTCACCCCTCCACTTT; CDR3: CAISVTGSSYNSPLHF
size: -; J: TRBJ1-4; V: TRBV2; D: -; DNA: TGTGCCAGCAGTTTTCTACAGTTGAATGAAAAACTGTTTTTT; CDR3: CASSFLQLNEKLFF
size: -; J: TRBJ1-3; V: TRBV25-1; D: TRBD1; DNA: TGTGCCAGCAGATCAGACAGGGCGTCCGGAAACACCATATATTTT; CDR3: CASRSDRASGNTIYF
size: once; J: TRBJ2-7; V: TRBV19; D: -; DNA: TGTGCCAGTAGTACGCGGGACAGCTCCTACGAGCAGTACTTC; CDR3: CASSTRDSSYEQYF
size: once; J: TRBJ1-3; V: TRBV19; D: -; DNA: TGTGCCAGTAGTATGCTCTGGAGCTCTGGAAACACCATATATTTT; CDR3: CASSMLWSSGNTIYF
size: few; J: TRBJ1-1; V: TRBV6-5; D: -; DNA: TGTGCCAGCAGTTATAGTCCACAGGGCGGAACTGAAGCTTTCTTT; CDR3: CASSYSPQGGTEAFF
size: -; J: TRBJ2-1; V: TRBV5-1; D: TRBD2; DNA: TGCGCCAGCAGCTTAACTAGCGGGGGGGATACCTACAATGAGCAGTTCTTC; CDR3: CASSLTSGGDTYNEQFF
size: -; J: TRBJ1-1; V: TRBV12-3/TRBV12-4; D: -; DNA: TGTGCCAGCAGTTGGACAGTGAACACTGAAGCTTTCTTT; CDR3: CASSWTVNTEAFF
size: -; J: TRBJ2-1; V: TRBV7-3; D: -; DNA: TGTGCCAGCAGCTTAAGCCCTTTAGGGGGGGGCCACGAGCAGTTCTTC; CDR3: CASSLSPLGGGHEQFF
size: -; J: TRBJ2-6; V: TRBV19; D: -; DNA: TGTGCCAGTAGTATTGGGGAGGCTGGGGCCAACGTCCTGACTTTC; CDR3: CASSIGEAGANVLTF
size: -; J: TRBJ2-5; V: TRBV5-1; D: TRBD2; DNA: TGCGCCAGCAGCACCCTAGCGGGGGCCCAAGAGACCCAGTACTTC; CDR3: CASSTLAGAQETQYF
size: -; J: TRBJ2-1; V: TRBV18; D: TRBD2; DNA: TGTGCCAGCTCACCAGGGGGGGGTAGGTTGGACAATGAGCAGTTCTTC; CDR3: CASSPGGGRLDNEQFF
size: -; J: TRBJ1-2; V: TRBV12-3/TRBV12-4; D: TRBD1; DNA: TGTGCCAGCAGTCATGGACAGGACTATGGCTACACCTTC; CDR3: CASSHGQDYGYTF
size: once; J: TRBJ1-3; V: TRBV5-4; D: -; DNA: TGTGCCAGCAGCGAACAGGGAACTCTCTTCTCTGGAAACACCATATATTTT; CDR3: CASSEQGTLFSGNTIYF
size: -; J: TRBJ2-7; V: TRBV2; D: -; DNA: TGTGCCAGCAACGAGCGCTCCTACGAGCAGTACTTC; CDR3: CASNERSYEQYF